The sequence of this T cell receptor beta chain was determined in a study of blood T cell repertoires in COVID-19. The germline V gene encodes CDR1 ENHRY and CDR2 SYGVKD. This CDR3 contains 13 residues. After removal of 3 bases from V and 5 bases from J, the junction contained 3 bases not matched to a gene. In the authors' methods: How many nucleated cells were present was estimated from reference gene primer amplification. Data came from immunoSEQ multiplex PCR; TCRdb stores just in-frame clones and leaves some out. V, J and clone size are those of that table, while D and trimming were read from the DNA. Of about 150,000 clones in the sample, 75% to 90% were seen once. This clone has just one count.

The TCR was taken from a middle-aged woman with acute or convalescent COVID-19. V gene TRBV10-3 combines with J gene TRBJ2-7; 8 bases map to TRBD2. Material for sequencing was peripheral blood. CDR3 residues: CAISETGGDEQYF. The CDR3 bases are TGTGCCATCAGTGAAACGGGAGGGGACGAGCAGTACTTC.